These 13 T cell receptor beta chains were sequenced from one sample in a study of blood T cell repertoires in COVID-19. Method: immunoSEQ multiplex PCR; TCRdb's copy keeps in-frame clones and lacks some. This repertoire shows about 170,000 clones, just over 90% found once; its top ten account for roughly 5.3%. The material sequenced was peripheral blood. These receptors all stem from a man aged 18 to 29 with COVID-19, enrolled during active disease.

The V call is TRBV6-2 or TRBV6-3, the J call TRBJ1-1; unclear D gene. Deletions cut 0 bases from V and 0 bases from J, with 8 bases between. Germline CDR1 reads MNHEY; CDR2 reads SVGEGT. The CDR3 is made up of 15 amino acids. The chain's CDR3 is CASSYSLQLNTEAFF. CDR3 DNA sequence: TGTGCCAGCAGTTACTCCTTACAGTTGAACACTGAAGCTTTCTTT.

The CDR3: CASNNEGSAYNEQFF. DNA of the CDR3: TGTGCCAGCAACAACGAGGGATCGGCCTACAATGAGCAGTTCTTC. V and J are TRBV9 and TRBJ2-1; weak D call: TRBD2 (5 bases). The germline V gene encodes CDR1 SGDLS and CDR2 YYNGEE. The CDR3 consists of 15 residues. Trimming stripped 6 bases from V and 2 bases from J, with 15 bases between.

The chain links TRBV5-4 to TRBJ1-5; D might be TRBD1 (5 bases). V was trimmed by 6 bases and J by 7 bases, leaving 17 bases between them. CDR1 is SGHNT, CDR2 YYREEE, per germline (reference sequence). CDR3 length: 14 amino acids. CDR3: CASTLDRSVQPQHF. The CDR3 coding sequence is TGTGCCAGCACTTTAGACAGAAGCGTCCAGCCCCAGCATTTT.

The CDR3 bases are TGTGCCAGCAGCTTTAGCGGGATCACCTACAATGAGCAGTTCTTC. Translating it yields CASSFSGITYNEQFF. The genes are TRBV7-9 and TRBJ2-1; 8 nucleotides line up with TRBD2. CDR1 SEHNR and CDR2 FQNEAQ come from the germline V gene (reference sequence). CDR3 size: 15 residues. Unmatched junction bases numbered 3, after V lost 3 bases and J lost 2 bases. Complete variable domain (other parts from reference TRBV7-9 and TRBJ2-1): DTGVSQNPRHKITKRGQNVTFRCDPISEHNRLYWYRQTLGQGPEFLTYFQNEAQLEKSRLLSDRFSAERPKGSFSTLEIQRTEQGDSAMYLCASSFSGITYNEQFFGPGTRLTVL.

This chain joins TRBV4-1 and TRBJ1-1; TRBD1 agrees at 7 bases. Germline-derived CDR1 and CDR2 are MGHRA and YSYEKL. The CDR3 totals 16 residues. The ends lost 4 bases at V and 8 bases at J; junction bases unmatched: 16. The CDR3: CASSRRQGRNQGEAFF. CDR3 bases: TGCGCCAGCAGCCGGAGACAGGGTCGGAACCAGGGCGAAGCTTTCTTT.

V and J are TRBV29-1 and TRBJ2-7, with D tentatively TRBD1 (6 bases). The CDR3 runs to 12 residues. Trimming took 6 bases from V and 3 from J, leaving 12 bases between them. CDR1 is SQVTM, CDR2 ANQGSEA, per germline. CDR3: CSVLTGIYEQYF. In DNA form, the CDR3 reads TGCAGCGTCCTTACAGGGATCTACGAGCAGTACTTC.

The chain links TRBV4-1 to TRBJ1-5; 8 bases fit TRBD1. The CDR3 spans 15 residues. The ends lost 4 bases at V and 1 base at J; junction bases unmatched: 3. Germline CDR1 reads MGHRA; CDR2 reads YSYEKL. CDR3 in amino acids: CASSRGQGSNQPQHF. The DNA for the CDR3 is TGCGCCAGCAGCCGAGGACAGGGAAGCAATCAGCCCCAGCATTTT.

The chain links TRBV7-9 to TRBJ2-2, with D possibly matching TRBD2 (6 bases). The CDR3 spans 15 residues. CDR1 and CDR2 (germline): SEHNR, FQNEAQ (reference sequence). Deletions cut 5 bases from V and 6 bases from J, with 16 bases between. DNA for the CDR3: TGTGCCAGCAGCCCACGTTGGAGGGAGGCCGGGGAGCTGTTTTTT. This encodes CASSPRWREAGELFF.

By share of the sample, this clone is medium-sized. The chain combines TRBV4-1 with TRBJ2-2, with D unclear. This CDR3 has 13 amino acids. The germline CDR1 and CDR2 sequences are MGHRA and YSYEKL. Trimming stripped 1 base from V and 6 bases from J, with 6 bases between. The CDR3 DNA reads TGCGCCAGCAGCCAAGTAAGAGCCGGGGAGCTGTTTTTT. Its protein is CASSQVRAGELFF.

This chain joins TRBV9 and TRBJ1-5, with 9 nucleotides matching TRBD1. Germline V lookup: CDR1 SGDLS, CDR2 YYNGEE. V trimming: 7 bases; J trimming: 6 bases; junction bases outside the gene matches: 8. The CDR3 consists of 14 residues. CDR3 DNA: TGTGCCAGCGGCGAAACAGGGGGCGGTCAGCCCCAGCATTTT. Its translation is CASGETGGGQPQHF.

This chain uses TRBV10-3 with TRBJ1-5, with a possible D match to TRBD1 (5 bases). The CDR3 sequence is 13 residues long. V was trimmed by 10 bases and J by 9 bases, leaving 19 bases between them. Per the germline V gene, CDR1 is ENHRY and CDR2 is SYGVKD. The CDR3 loop reads CATRAVAQGPQHF. The CDR3 DNA sequence: TGTGCCACCAGAGCCGTGGCCCAGGGGCCCCAGCATTTT.

This chain links TRBV7-3 with TRBJ2-1; 11 bases agree with TRBD2. The V gene's germline CDR1 is SGHTA and CDR2 FQGTGA. After removal of 4 bases from V and 4 bases from J, the junction contained 3 bases not matched to a gene. The length of the CDR3 is 15 residues. For the CDR3, the DNA is TGTGCCAGCAGCTCGGGACTAGCGGAGTACAATGAGCAGTTCTTC. It specifies CASSSGLAEYNEQFF. The whole variable domain, filled in from reference TRBV7-3 and TRBJ2-1, reads GAGVSQTPSNKVTEKGKYVELRCDPISGHTALYWYRQSLGQGPEFLIYFQGTGAADDSGLPNDRFFAVRPEGSVSTLKIQRTERGDSAVYLCASSSGLAEYNEQFFGPGTRLTVL.

This clone was seen just once. J is TRBJ2-7 and V is TRBV24-1; D is perhaps TRBD2 (6 bases). The CDR3 is 13 amino acids. CDR1 is KGHDR and CDR2 is SFDVKD in the germline V gene. Trimming took 6 bases from V and 3 from J, leaving 11 bases between them. CDR3 sequence reads: CATSFGGGYEQYF. CDR3 bases: TGTGCCACCAGTTTCGGGGGAGGCTACGAGCAGTACTTC.